The clone carrying this TCR beta chain occurred once. Its antigen is not identified. This entry belongs to a study of PD-1 blockade in classical Hodgkin lymphoma. Study outcomes and limitations: Significantly greater TCR diversity emerged by C4D1 in CD4+ cells but not CD8+ cells. Those achieving complete response showed baseline diversity like newly diagnosed patients. Individuals who commenced nivolumab within less than 1 year of ASCT were excluded.

The length of the CDR3 is 13 residues. Trimming removed 2 bases at V and 5 bases at J, with 9 bases between. The germline gives CDR1 MNHEY, CDR2 SVGAGI. TCRdb keeps only in-frame clones here, not all; method: immunoSEQ multiplex PCR. This table has roughly 40,000 clones, 66% appearing once. Time point given: cycle 4 day 1 (C4D1), after five to seven weeks of nivolumab. Every patient relapsed after autologous stem cell transplantation, and brentuximab vedotin exposure varied. The clonotype originates from a human donor with classical Hodgkin lymphoma. The rearrangement uses TRBV6-5 and TRBJ1-2; tentatively, D is TRBD1 (5 bases). Specimen: peripheral blood mononuclear cells (PBMCs), collected before the fourth cycle of nivolumab. Here the CDR3 DNA reads TGTGCCAGCAGTTACACTGACAGTTATGGCTACACCTTC. Translating it yields CASSYTDSYGYTF.